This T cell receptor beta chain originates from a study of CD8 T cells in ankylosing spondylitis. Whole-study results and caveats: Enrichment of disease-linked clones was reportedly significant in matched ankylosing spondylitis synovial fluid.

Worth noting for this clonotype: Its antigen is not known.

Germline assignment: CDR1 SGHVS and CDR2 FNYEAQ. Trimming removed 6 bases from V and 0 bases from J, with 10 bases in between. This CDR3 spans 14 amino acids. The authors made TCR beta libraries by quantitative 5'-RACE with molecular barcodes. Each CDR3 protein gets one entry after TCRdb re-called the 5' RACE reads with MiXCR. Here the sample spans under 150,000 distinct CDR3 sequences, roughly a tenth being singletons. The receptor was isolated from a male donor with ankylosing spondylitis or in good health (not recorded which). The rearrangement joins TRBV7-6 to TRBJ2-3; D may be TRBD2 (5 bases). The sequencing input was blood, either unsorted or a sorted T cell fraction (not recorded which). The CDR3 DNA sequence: TGTGCCAGCAGTCGAGGACTGAGCACAGATACGCAGTATTTT. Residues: CASSRGLSTDTQYF.